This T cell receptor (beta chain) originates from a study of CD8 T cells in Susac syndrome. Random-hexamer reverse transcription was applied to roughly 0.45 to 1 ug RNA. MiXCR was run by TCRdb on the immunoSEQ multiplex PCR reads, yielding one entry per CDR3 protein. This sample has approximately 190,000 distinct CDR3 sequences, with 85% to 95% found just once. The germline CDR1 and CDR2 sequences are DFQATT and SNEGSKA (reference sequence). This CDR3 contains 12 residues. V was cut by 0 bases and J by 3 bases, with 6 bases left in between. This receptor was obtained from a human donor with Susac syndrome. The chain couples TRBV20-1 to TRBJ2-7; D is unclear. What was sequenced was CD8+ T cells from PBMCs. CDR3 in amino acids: CSARDGYYEQYF. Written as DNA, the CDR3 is TGCAGTGCTAGAGACGGTTACTACGAGCAGTACTTC.